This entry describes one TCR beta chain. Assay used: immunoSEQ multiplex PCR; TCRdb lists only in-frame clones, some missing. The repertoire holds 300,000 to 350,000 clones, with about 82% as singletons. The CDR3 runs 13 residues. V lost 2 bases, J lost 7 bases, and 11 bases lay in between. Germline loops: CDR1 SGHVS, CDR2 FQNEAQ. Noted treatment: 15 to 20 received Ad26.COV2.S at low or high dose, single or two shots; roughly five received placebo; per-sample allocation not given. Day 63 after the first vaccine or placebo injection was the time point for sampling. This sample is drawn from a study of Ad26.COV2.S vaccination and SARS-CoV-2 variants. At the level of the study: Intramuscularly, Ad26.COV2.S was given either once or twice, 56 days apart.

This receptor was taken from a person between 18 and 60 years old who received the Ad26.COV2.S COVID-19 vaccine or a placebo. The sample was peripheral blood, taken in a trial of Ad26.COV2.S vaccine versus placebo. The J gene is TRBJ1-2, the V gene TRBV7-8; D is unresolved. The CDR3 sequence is CASSLNRDFGYTF. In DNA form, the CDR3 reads TGTGCCAGCAGCTTAAACCGGGATTTTGGCTACACCTTC.